These 5 T cell receptor beta chains share one sample of origin, sequenced in a study of shared clonotypes between healthy human individuals. The table came from immunoSEQ multiplex PCR; TCRdb's copy has only in-frame clones and leaves some out. This sample has over a million clones; around 76% occur once, and the top ten carry 1.4% to 1.5%. The sequenced sample consisted of memory CD4+ T cells sorted from blood. Noted subset: CD45RA-negative fraction. These receptors were taken from a man between 18 and 35 years old in good health.

This sequence joins TRBV27 and TRBJ2-2; perhaps TRBD1 as D (6 bases). This CDR3 has 13 residues. Looked up from germline, CDR1 is MNHEY and CDR2 is SMNVEV (reference sequence). The V end lost 6 bases, the J end lost 8 bases, and 13 bases lay between the germline ends. CDR3 protein: CASSRQVVGELFF. The CDR3 DNA reads as TGTGCCAGCAGCCGACAGGTAGTAGGGGAGCTGTTTTTT.

The chain uses TRBV10-3 and TRBJ1-2; TRBD1 agrees at 7 bases. The CDR3 consists of 16 residues. CDR1 and CDR2 (germline): ENHRY, SYGVKD. After removal of 6 bases from V and 7 bases from J, the junction contained 17 bases not matched to a gene. CDR3 DNA: TGTGCCATCAGAGAAGGTGGGGCAACAGGGGTGCGTGGCTACACCTTC. Translation gives CAIREGGATGVRGYTF.

In regard to this clone: At the DNA level, this CDR3 is encoded by other sequences in the same sample as well. The rearrangement links TRBV30 to TRBJ2-5; D gene unclear. The J call may be wrong; the DNA end is better matched by TRBJ2-7. This CDR3 comprises 11 residues. Germline CDR1 and CDR2: GTSNPN and SVGIG (reference sequence). The CDR3 is CAWSVQYEQYF. The CDR3 nucleotides are TGTGCCTGGAGTGTACAGTACGAGCAGTACTTC.

The chain couples TRBV11-2 to TRBJ1-3; no definite D call. There are 14 residues in the CDR3. Trimming stripped 0 bases from V and 1 base from J, with 4 bases between. Germline V gives CDR1 SGHAT, CDR2 FQNNGV. The CDR3 reads CASSLDGSGNTIYF. Here the CDR3 DNA reads TGTGCCAGCAGCTTAGATGGATCTGGAAACACCATATATTTT.

This chain uses TRBV28 with TRBJ1-3; tentatively, D is TRBD1 (5 bases). Germline CDR1 reads MDHEN; CDR2 reads SYDVKM. The V end lost 4 bases, the J end lost 5 bases, and 21 bases lay between the germline ends. This CDR3 is 17 amino acids long. The CDR3 reads CASSSPTPGQIRNTIYF. CDR3 nucleotide sequence: TGTGCCAGCAGTTCCCCTACCCCAGGGCAGATCAGAAACACCATATATTTT.